The source of this T cell receptor beta chain is a study of T cell repertoires in cytomegalovirus infection. Turning to the study itself: A matching HLA type, together with CMV infection, was signaled by public TCR beta signatures.

The V gene's germline CDR1 is SGHTA and CDR2 FQGNSA. The CDR3 covers 17 residues. V was cut by 5 bases and J by 3 bases, with 23 bases left in between. One entry per CDR3 protein results from TCRdb running MiXCR on the reads. The sample has under 200,000 distinct CDR3 sequences; roughly 9% are singletons. Worth noting for this clonotype: The antigen remains undetermined.

Broader study findings: What dominated the ex vivo response were HLA-C-restricted CMV-specific TCR beta clonotypes.

The chain recombines TRBV7-2 with TRBJ2-7, with D perhaps TRBD1 (6 bases). The receptor's source is a human donor in good health (CMV status not recorded). Some clones in this sample may be carry-over from other donors' samples. Sample: PBMCs. CDR3 sequence reads: CASSPRRGVGHLYEQYF. For the CDR3, the DNA is TGTGCCAGCAGCCCTAGAAGGGGCGTGGGACACCTCTACGAGCAGTACTTC.